The rows below give T cell receptor beta chains drawn from one sample of a study of CD8 T cells in cerebrospinal fluid in Alzheimer's disease. TCRdb reprocessed the 10x single-cell sequencing reads and stores each CDR3 protein as one record, lacking DNA. This sample's table reports approximately 690 distinct CDR3 sequences. Sequencing input: cerebrospinal fluid. All receptors derive from a human donor in good health. The CDR3 runs from the conserved cysteine through the conserved F or W. The order of the fields is clone size, J gene, V gene, CDR3 protein. Clone size is shown for a subset of rows, as once, few, many or a class of expanded clone.

clone_size: large; j_call: TRBJ1-6; v_call: TRBV20-1; cdr3_aa: CSATTGFRDSPLHF
clone_size: medium-sized; j_call: TRBJ2-1; v_call: TRBV6-4; cdr3_aa: CASSTDYGYNEQFF
clone_size: medium-sized; j_call: TRBJ2-1; v_call: TRBV4-1; cdr3_aa: CASSQGGDRSYNEQFF
clone_size: large; j_call: TRBJ1-1; v_call: TRBV7-2; cdr3_aa: CASSLGPSGGEAFF
clone_size: medium-sized; j_call: TRBJ2-3; v_call: TRBV7-3; cdr3_aa: CASSLGGNPSTDTQYF
clone_size: medium-sized; j_call: TRBJ2-5; v_call: TRBV5-1; cdr3_aa: CASSLAVLAGQETQYF
clone_size: medium-sized; j_call: TRBJ2-5; v_call: TRBV28; cdr3_aa: CASSNRDNKETQYF
clone_size: medium-sized; j_call: TRBJ1-2; v_call: TRBV5-1; cdr3_aa: CASSLSSFGQGGGYTF
clone_size: medium-sized; j_call: TRBJ2-7; v_call: TRBV6-5; cdr3_aa: CASSYSRAGTGVGEQYF
clone_size: NA; j_call: TRBJ1-2; v_call: TRBV19; cdr3_aa: CASSPSTSTGRLGYGYTF
clone_size: medium-sized; j_call: TRBJ1-4; v_call: TRBV5-1; cdr3_aa: CASSLAPLGEKLFF
clone_size: large; j_call: TRBJ2-7; v_call: TRBV7-2; cdr3_aa: CASSLPQSSYEQYF
clone_size: medium-sized; j_call: TRBJ2-7; v_call: TRBV30; cdr3_aa: CACPRKGGAGEQYF
clone_size: medium-sized; j_call: TRBJ1-4; v_call: TRBV20-1; cdr3_aa: CSARESRGTEKLFF
clone_size: large; j_call: TRBJ1-1; v_call: TRBV20-1; cdr3_aa: CSAWDRNTEAFF
clone_size: medium-sized; j_call: TRBJ1-2; v_call: TRBV7-8; cdr3_aa: CASSTSNTGGRYGYTF
clone_size: large; j_call: TRBJ2-3; v_call: TRBV19; cdr3_aa: CASASGATDTQYF
clone_size: large; j_call: TRBJ1-1; v_call: TRBV11-2; cdr3_aa: CASSRSGPPTFF
clone_size: medium-sized; j_call: TRBJ1-1; v_call: TRBV10-3; cdr3_aa: CAISELGTDTEAFF
clone_size: NA; j_call: TRBJ1-1; v_call: TRBV9; cdr3_aa: CASSVISGTGQAFF
clone_size: large; j_call: TRBJ2-1; v_call: TRBV6-4; cdr3_aa: CASSDGTSGYNEQFF
clone_size: medium-sized; j_call: TRBJ1-6; v_call: TRBV5-5; cdr3_aa: CASSVQQDSYNSPLHF